These 27 T cell receptor beta chains were all obtained from the same sample, sequenced in a study of response to subunit inactivated influenza vaccine (dated by TCRdb to 2017 to 2018). The library was made by RT-PCR. Data came from an Illumina HiSeq 2500. TCRdb ran its own pipeline on the public reads, namely fastp trimming at Q25 and MiXCR clone calling, and kept in-frame beta chains. Records with the same CDR3 protein are collapsed into one entry carrying the most frequent genes and DNA. This sample gives hundreds of thousands of distinct CDR3 sequences in total; around 18% of them show up just once. The biggest ten clones account for about a tenth of the sample. Sample: PBMCs from blood, taken roughly 5 days after vaccination. The source is a man in his fifties or sixties who received an inactivated influenza vaccine. Donor details come from another sample of the same person, matched by shared clones.

This clonotype was detected a few times. V gene TRBV20-1 combines with J gene TRBJ1-5, with 8 bases fitting TRBD1. Germline V lookup: CDR1 DFQATT, CDR2 SNEGSKA (reference sequence). The CDR3 has 14 residues. Trimming cost V 4 bases and J 7 bases; bases outside gene matches: 9. The CDR3 loop is CSAISQGAFQPQHF. The CDR3 nucleotides are TGCAGTGCTATCTCCCAGGGGGCATTCCAGCCCCAGCATTTT.

This CDR3 reads CASSSEGREWETQYF. The CDR3 nucleotides are TGCGCCAGCTCCTCCGAGGGGAGGGAGTGGGAGACCCAGTACTTC. This chain connects TRBV5-1 to TRBJ2-5; 7 bases line up with TRBD2. The germline V gene encodes CDR1 SGHRS and CDR2 YFSETQ. CDR3 length: 15 residues. Trimming took 7 bases from V and 5 from J; bases not matched to a gene: 14.

The table lists this clonotype with a few counts. This CDR3 is CASSQGLAGDGYIQYF. CDR3 DNA sequence: TGTGCCAGCAGCCAGGGACTAGCGGGAGATGGGTACATTCAGTACTTC. The chain joins TRBV7-2 to TRBJ2-4, with 14 positions matching TRBD2. The CDR3 spans 16 residues. V trimming: 5 bases; J trimming: 8 bases; junction bases outside the gene matches: 8. Germline CDR1 SGHTA, CDR2 FQGNSA.

This chain joins TRBV6-2 or TRBV6-3 and TRBJ2-5; D may be TRBD2 (6 bases). This CDR3 comprises 16 residues. V was trimmed by 4 bases and J by 2 bases, leaving 17 bases between them. Germline V gives CDR1 MNHEY, CDR2 SVGEGT. The CDR3 is CASSSHIRGRQETQYF. CDR3 DNA sequence: TGTGCCAGCAGTTCCCATATCCGGGGGAGGCAAGAGACCCAGTACTTC.

Regarding this clonotype: No conserved phenylalanine or tryptophan ends this CDR3, so it is likely a read error. The chain couples TRBV6-1 to TRBJ1-1; D is ambiguous. The V gene's germline CDR1 is MNHNS and CDR2 SASEGT. The CDR3 is 15 residues long. Trimming shortened V by 2 bases and J by 3 bases, and 13 bases separated the two germline ends. CDR3 DNA: TGTGCCAGCAGTGAAATCGCGCTTGGGGACACTGAAGCTTTCTTA. Translated, it gives CASSEIALGDTEAFL.

A few counts support this clonotype. The chain joins TRBV2 to TRBJ2-7; D remains ambiguous. Germline CDR1 is SNHLY and CDR2 is FYNNEI. With 6 bases removed from V and 0 bases from J, the gap between germline ends came to 6 bases. This CDR3 has 12 amino acids. As DNA, the CDR3 is TGTGCCAGCAGGATGGACTCCTACGAGCAGTACTTC. Residues: CASRMDSYEQYF.

The rearrangement joins TRBV20-1 to TRBJ1-5; unclear D gene. Germline V gene sequence: CDR1 DFQATT, CDR2 SNEGSKA (reference sequence). V was cut by 0 bases and J by 5 bases, with 17 bases left in between. The CDR3 sequence is 16 residues long. CDR3 protein: CSARDLRRVSDQPQHF. The CDR3 nucleotides read TGCAGTGCTAGAGATCTGCGTAGGGTCAGCGATCAGCCCCAGCATTTT.

In its sample, this clonotype was seen a few times. V usage is TRBV20-1 and J usage is TRBJ2-1; D unresolved. V dropped 1 base and J dropped 10 bases, with 14 bases sitting between them. Looked up from germline, CDR1 is DFQATT and CDR2 is SNEGSKA (reference sequence). The CDR3 is made up of 13 amino acids. The CDR3 DNA is TGCAGTGCTAGAGGAGAGAAGGTCCGGGAGCAGTTCTTC. Protein: CSARGEKVREQFF.

This clonotype was detected only a few times. This sequence joins TRBV7-2 and TRBJ2-5, with 8 positions matching TRBD1. This CDR3 comprises 17 residues. Germline loops: CDR1 SGHTA, CDR2 FQGNSA. Trimming took 4 bases from V and 0 from J; bases not matched to a gene: 10. The CDR3 sequence is CASSSSRDRRYQETQYF. The CDR3 bases are TGTGCCAGCAGCTCTAGTCGGGACAGGAGGTACCAAGAGACCCAGTACTTC.

This clonotype was seen more than once but under ten times. This chain joins TRBV29-1 and TRBJ2-7; no firm D call. Trimming cost V 0 bases and J 13 bases, with 16 bases left between them. The CDR3 is 12 amino acids. The germline CDR1 and CDR2 sequences are SQVTM and ANQGSEA. Here the CDR3 reads CSVEENGRHHYF. The DNA of the CDR3 is TGCAGCGTTGAAGAGAATGGCCGACACCATTACTTC.

The chain is built from TRBV11-2 and TRBJ2-1; TRBD1 matches at 8 bases. Germline V gene data show CDR1 as SGHAT and CDR2 as FQNNGV. With V trimmed by 4 bases and J by 7 bases, 6 bases remained unmatched. The CDR3 has 14 residues. The CDR3, as DNA: TGTGCCAGCAGCTGGTCAGGGGGCGGGAATGAGCAGTTCTTC. Translated: CASSWSGGGNEQFF. The whole variable domain, filled in from reference TRBV11-2 and TRBJ2-1, reads EAGVAQSPRYKIIEKRQSVAFWCNPISGHATLYWYQQILGQGPKLLIQFQNNGVVDDSQLPKDRFSAERLKGVDSTLKIQPAKLEDSAVYLCASSWSGGGNEQFFGPGTRLTVL.

The sample holds a few counts of this clonotype. This CDR3 reads CASSSFSGPNQETQYF. The DNA for the CDR3 is TGTGCCAGCAGCTCATTTAGCGGGCCCAACCAAGAGACCCAGTACTTC. The rearrangement uses TRBV5-6 and TRBJ2-5; 7 bases are a match to TRBD2. Germline lookup yields CDR1 SGHDT and CDR2 YYEEEE. V was pared by 3 bases and J by 0 bases, with 8 bases of the junction left unmatched. The CDR3 spans 16 residues.

Ten or more counts support this clonotype. The chain carries TRBV7-2 and TRBJ2-7; D is unresolved. This CDR3 has 14 amino acids. Germline lookup yields CDR1 SGHTA and CDR2 FQGNSA. V was cut by 4 bases and J by 3 bases, with 13 bases left in between. The DNA of the CDR3 is TGTGCCAGCAGCTCTCCCGTTGGCAGCTACGAGCAGTACTTC. Translating it yields CASSSPVGSYEQYF.

The chain employs TRBV20-1 and TRBJ2-1; 7 nucleotides agree with TRBD1. The CDR3 covers 15 residues. The junction had 10 bases not matched to a gene; V was cut back by 6 bases and J by 2 bases. Germline V gene lookup returns CDR1 DFQATT and CDR2 SNEGSKA (reference sequence). Written as DNA, the CDR3 is TGCAGTGCCCCACAGGGGTTCACTCCCTACAATGAGCAGTTCTTC. Translation: CSAPQGFTPYNEQFF.

The CDR3 bases are TGTGCCATCAGTGAATTGGGGTACGGGTTTTATGAGCAGTTCTTC. Its protein product is CAISELGYGFYEQFF. The chain combines TRBV10-3 with TRBJ2-1, with no clear D. The CDR3 extends over 15 amino acids. V lost 3 bases and J 8 bases, leaving 17 bases between the germline ends. Germline V gene lookup returns CDR1 ENHRY and CDR2 SYGVKD.

This clonotype was detected ten times or more. The chain carries TRBV7-8 and TRBJ2-1; tentative D call: TRBD2 (6 bases). The V end was cut by 6 bases, the J end by 7 bases, with 16 bases between. CDR1 and CDR2 from the germline V gene are SGHVS and FQNEAQ. The CDR3 runs 14 residues. The CDR3 protein is CASRETSQLNEQFF. The CDR3, as DNA: TGTGCCAGCAGGGAAACTAGCCAACTTAATGAGCAGTTCTTC.

This chain uses TRBV6-2 or TRBV6-3 with TRBJ1-2, with 7 positions matching TRBD1. V was clipped by 8 bases and J by 2 bases; unmatched bases: 5. The CDR3 covers 13 residues. The germline CDR1 and CDR2 sequences are MNHEY and SVGEGT. CDR3 loop: CASGTGQNYGYTF. The CDR3 DNA follows: TGTGCCAGCGGAACGGGACAGAACTATGGCTACACCTTC.

The J gene is TRBJ2-3, the V gene TRBV15; D uncertain. V lost 4 bases and J lost 3, with 8 bases in between. The CDR3 covers 13 residues. Germline V gene sequence: CDR1 LNHNV, CDR2 YYDKDF (reference sequence). CDR3 loop: CATSTRQTDTQYF. The CDR3 coding sequence is TGTGCCACCAGCACTCGACAAACAGATACGCAGTATTTT.

V gene TRBV11-2 combines with J gene TRBJ2-2, with D maybe TRBD2 (5 bases). The CDR3 spans 17 residues. The germline gives CDR1 SGHAT, CDR2 FQNNGV. Trimming left V 5 bases short and J 2 bases short, with 18 bases between. CDR3 amino acids: CASSPRGFRSNTGELFF. As DNA, the CDR3 is TGTGCCAGCAGCCCTCGCGGGTTCCGTAGTAACACCGGGGAGCTGTTTTTT.

Only a few counts were recorded for this clonotype. The rearrangement links TRBV4-1 to TRBJ2-1, with 11 nucleotides matching TRBD2. CDR1 is MGHRA and CDR2 is YSYEKL in the germline V gene. This CDR3 comprises 15 residues. The trim removed 0 bases at V and 10 bases at J, leaving 5 bases unmatched. CDR3 coding DNA: TGCGCCAGCAGCCAAGAGGTGACTAGCGGGGTCGAGCAGTTCTTC. This translates into CASSQEVTSGVEQFF.

This clonotype occurred once. The chain carries TRBV5-1 and TRBJ2-5; 9 nucleotides line up with TRBD1. The CDR3 covers 15 residues. Germline CDR1 reads SGHRS; CDR2 reads YFSETQ. The V segment lost 3 bases and the J segment 1 base; nucleotides outside the gene matches: 4. The CDR3 region is CASSSGTGSQETQYF. The CDR3 bases are TGCGCCAGCAGCTCCGGGACAGGGTCCCAAGAGACCCAGTACTTC.

The chain links TRBV11-2 to TRBJ2-3, with 7 positions matching TRBD2. The J segment lost 0 bases and the V segment lost 5 bases, leaving 11 bases of the junction unmatched. The CDR3 sequence is 17 residues long. CDR1 is SGHAT, CDR2 FQNNGV, per germline. The CDR3 DNA follows: TGTGCCAGCAGCCGATCTTTTATCGGGGGGAGCACAGATACGCAGTATTTT. This encodes CASSRSFIGGSTDTQYF.

This clonotype showed up just a few times. The rearrangement uses TRBV20-1 and TRBJ1-5; perhaps TRBD1 as D (5 bases). Germline CDR1 reads DFQATT; CDR2 reads SNEGSKA (reference sequence). Deletions cut 4 bases from V and 4 bases from J, with 11 bases between. The CDR3 totals 13 residues. The CDR3 DNA reads TGCAGTGCTATCCGGGACTTTAATCAGCCCCAGCATTTT. Translating it yields CSAIRDFNQPQHF.

In its sample, this clonotype was seen a few times. The J gene is TRBJ1-5, the V gene TRBV4-2; D unclear. The germline V gene has CDR1 LGHNA and CDR2 YNFKEQ. V lost 1 base, J lost 7 bases, and 11 bases lay in between. The CDR3 consists of 14 residues. The CDR3 spells CASSQVGLGQPQHF. Written as DNA, the CDR3 is TGTGCCAGCAGCCAAGTGGGGTTAGGCCAGCCCCAGCATTTT.

This clonotype was counted ten times or more. The gene calls are TRBV15 and TRBJ2-3, with D perhaps matching TRBD1 (6 bases). There are 15 residues in the CDR3. Trimming left V 1 base short and J 0 bases short, with 8 bases between. Germline CDR1 LNHNV, CDR2 YYDKDF (reference sequence). The CDR3 loop reads CATSRGGQSTDTQYF. In nucleotides, the CDR3 is TGTGCCACCAGCAGAGGTGGACAGAGCACAGATACGCAGTATTTT.

V and J are TRBV11-1 and TRBJ2-4; tentatively, D is TRBD1 (6 bases). Germline assignment: CDR1 SGHAT and CDR2 FQDESV (reference sequence). V lost 5 bases and J lost 0, with 17 bases in between. The CDR3 extends over 17 amino acids. CDR3 loop: CASSPTPDSLAKNIQYF. DNA of the CDR3: TGTGCCAGCAGCCCCACACCGGACAGTTTAGCCAAAAACATTCAGTACTTC.

CDR3 bases: TGTGCCACCAGCAGACGCGGGGGGCCGAACACCGGGGAGCTGTTTTTT. It encodes CATSRRGGPNTGELFF. The chain is built from TRBV15 and TRBJ2-2; TRBD2 matches at 8 bases. This CDR3 is built from 16 residues. Germline V gene data show CDR1 as LNHNV and CDR2 as YYDKDF (reference sequence). Unmatched junction bases numbered 2, after V lost 2 bases and J lost 0 bases.